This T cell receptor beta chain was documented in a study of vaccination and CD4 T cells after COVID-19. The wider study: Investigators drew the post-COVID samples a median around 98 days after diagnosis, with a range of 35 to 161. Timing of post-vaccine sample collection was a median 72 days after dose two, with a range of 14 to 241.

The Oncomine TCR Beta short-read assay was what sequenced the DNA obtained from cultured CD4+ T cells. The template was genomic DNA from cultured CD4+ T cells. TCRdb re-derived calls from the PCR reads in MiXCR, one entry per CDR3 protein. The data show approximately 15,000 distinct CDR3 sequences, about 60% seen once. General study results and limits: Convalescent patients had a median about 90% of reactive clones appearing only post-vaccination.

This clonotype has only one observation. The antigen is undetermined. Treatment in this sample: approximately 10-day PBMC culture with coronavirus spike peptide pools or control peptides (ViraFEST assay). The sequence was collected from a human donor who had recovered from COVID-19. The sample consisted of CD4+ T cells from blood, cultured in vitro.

CDR3 loop: CASSRVDNEQFF. DNA for the CDR3: TGTGCCAGCAGCAGAGTAGACAATGAGCAGTTCTTC. The rearrangement links TRBV5-4 to TRBJ2-1; D gene ambiguous. The germline CDR1 and CDR2 sequences are SGHNT and YYREEE (reference sequence). V dropped 4 bases and J dropped 5 bases, with 7 bases sitting between them. The CDR3 has 12 amino acids.